Each of the 28 T cell receptor beta chains below was sequenced from the same sample in a study of human T cells and chemical hapten exposure. TCRdb reprocessed the RACE reads with MiXCR, giving one entry per CDR3 protein. The sample lists some 200,000 distinct CDR3 sequences, 20% to 25% occurring once. Time point in this sample: patch test 1, 2 weeks after DPC sensitization. Treatment meaning: therapeutic diphenylcyclopropenone sensitization with weekly scalp DPC. The sequencing used whole blood, collected in connection with sensitization to the hapten diphenylcyclopropenone (DPC). The receptors here all came from a woman aged 50 to 65 with alopecia areata. Some clones in this sample may be carry-over from other donors' samples.

The DNA of the CDR3 is TGTGCCAGCAGCATAGGGACACCCTACAACCGGTATGGCTACACCTTC. It encodes CASSIGTPYNRYGYTF. The rearrangement joins TRBV21-1 to TRBJ1-2; TRBD1, as called in the table, went unchecked against the DNA. TRBV21-1 is a documented pseudogene. This CDR3 has 16 residues.

This chain connects TRBV3-1 to TRBJ2-4; 9 bases are shared with TRBD2. The CDR3 runs to 16 residues. V trimming: 4 bases; J trimming: 3 bases; junction bases outside the gene matches: 7. Germline values: CDR1 LGHDT, CDR2 YNNKEL (reference sequence). DNA of the CDR3: TGTGCCAGCAGCCCCCTCCTAGCGGGACTCAAAAACATTCAGTACTTC. The encoded protein is CASSPLLAGLKNIQYF.

This clonotype occurred many times. The chain recombines TRBV28 with TRBJ2-3; tentatively, D is TRBD2 (6 bases). The V end lost 5 bases, the J end lost 4 bases, and 10 bases lay between the germline ends. Germline V gene lookup returns CDR1 MDHEN and CDR2 SYDVKM. CDR3 length: 13 amino acids. The CDR3 is CASSGGAPDTQYF. The CDR3 nucleotides are TGTGCCAGCAGTGGAGGGGCCCCAGATACGCAGTATTTT.

This clonotype was found a few times. This chain links TRBV6-5 with TRBJ1-3; D gene unclear. Germline V gene sequence: CDR1 MNHEY, CDR2 SVGAGI. V gave up 4 bases and J gave up 9 bases, with 13 bases separating them. The length of the CDR3 is 13 residues. The CDR3 nucleotides read TGTGCCAGCAGTTCAGTTAAGGGTACCACCATATATTTT. The encoded protein is CASSSVKGTTIYF.

This clonotype was observed a few times. The rearrangement joins TRBV7-9 to TRBJ1-2, with D possibly matching TRBD1 (5 bases). There are 15 residues in the CDR3. Deletions cut 8 bases from V and 3 bases from J, with 19 bases between. CDR1 and CDR2 (germline): SEHNR, FQNEAQ (reference sequence). CDR3 region: CASRGDRDEDYGYTF. CDR3 sequence (DNA): TGTGCCAGCCGGGGCGACCGCGACGAAGACTATGGCTACACCTTC.

This clonotype turned up a few times. The rearrangement links TRBV24-1 to TRBJ1-2, with a possible D match to TRBD1 (6 bases). The germline V gene encodes CDR1 KGHDR and CDR2 SFDVKD. This CDR3 spans 15 amino acids. V lost 9 bases and J 7 bases, leaving 23 bases between the germline ends. CDR3 region: CATDPPWSGEIGYTF. The CDR3 coding sequence is TGTGCCACCGATCCGCCGTGGTCAGGGGAGATTGGCTACACCTTC.

The rearrangement uses TRBV7-8 and TRBJ2-5; 7 bases fit TRBD2. This CDR3 contains 14 residues. The germline V gene encodes CDR1 SGHVS and CDR2 FQNEAQ. The trim removed 5 bases at V and 5 bases at J, leaving 8 bases unmatched. CDR3 in DNA: TGTGCCAGCAGCGGGAGGGCCGGAATGGAGACCCAGTACTTC. This translates into CASSGRAGMETQYF.

This clonotype showed up just a few times. This sequence joins TRBV2 and TRBJ2-3, with TRBD2 matching over 11 bases. The trim removed 5 bases at V and 5 bases at J, leaving 6 bases unmatched. The CDR3 loop spans 15 amino acids. Germline V gene data show CDR1 as SNHLY and CDR2 as FYNNEI. The CDR3 nucleotides are TGTGCCAGCAGTTTACTAGCGGGAGATGTAGATACGCAGTATTTT. It encodes CASSLLAGDVDTQYF.

This clonotype was observed a few times. The chain is built from TRBV28 and TRBJ2-7; 7 bases align to TRBD1. The CDR3 has 14 residues. Unmatched junction bases numbered 10, after V lost 6 bases and J lost 5 bases. Germline CDR1 and CDR2: MDHEN and SYDVKM. The CDR3 reads CASSIDRVRDEQYF. DNA of the CDR3: TGTGCCAGCAGCATTGACAGGGTACGAGACGAGCAGTACTTC.

The J gene is TRBJ2-1, the V gene TRBV9, with 7 positions matching TRBD1. Germline CDR1 reads SGDLS; CDR2 reads YYNGEE. J gave up 5 bases and V 0 bases, and 5 bases lay outside the gene matches. The CDR3 extends over 15 amino acids. The CDR3 protein is CASSVEGATHNEQFF. Written as DNA, the CDR3 is TGTGCCAGCAGCGTAGAGGGGGCCACTCACAATGAGCAGTTCTTC.

The rearrangement links TRBV20-1 to TRBJ2-2, with 14 bases lining up with TRBD2. Germline assignment: CDR1 DFQATT and CDR2 SNEGSKA (reference sequence). V was clipped by 1 base and J by 1 base; unmatched bases: 8. The length of the CDR3 is 19 residues. DNA of the CDR3: TGCAGTGCTAGAGGAAAGTGGACTAGCGGGAGGTGGAACACCGGGGAGCTGTTTTTT. Its translation: CSARGKWTSGRWNTGELFF.

The chain joins TRBV29-1 to TRBJ1-2, with 8 nucleotides matching TRBD1. V trimming: 5 bases; J trimming: 6 bases; junction bases outside the gene matches: 2. The CDR3 contains 11 residues. Per germline, CDR1 SQVTM and CDR2 ANQGSEA. The CDR3 loop is CSVRQGNGYTF. Written as DNA, the CDR3 is TGCAGCGTTAGACAGGGGAATGGCTACACCTTC.

V usage is TRBV5-1 and J usage is TRBJ1-1, with 11 bases identical to TRBD1. Germline CDR1 reads SGHRS; CDR2 reads YFSETQ. With 3 bases clipped from V and 1 base from J, the junction kept 2 bases outside the gene matches. The CDR3 extends over 15 amino acids. The CDR3 loop is CASSWGQGENTEAFF. The CDR3 DNA reads TGCGCCAGCAGCTGGGGACAGGGGGAGAACACTGAAGCTTTCTTT.

The chain has TRBV27 and TRBJ1-2; maybe TRBD1 (6 bases). The CDR3 has 11 residues. The V gene lost 5 bases and the J gene lost 5 bases, with 6 bases spanning the gap. Germline values: CDR1 MNHEY, CDR2 SMNVEV (reference sequence). CDR3 loop: CASSQGYGYTF. In DNA form, the CDR3 reads TGTGCCAGCAGTCAGGGGTATGGCTACACCTTC.

The J gene is TRBJ2-7, the V gene TRBV2; weak D call: TRBD1 (5 bases). CDR1 SNHLY and CDR2 FYNNEI come from the germline V gene. This CDR3 comprises 14 residues. V gave up 10 bases and J gave up 2 bases, with 18 bases separating them. This CDR3 reads CATQYEETAYEQYF. DNA for the CDR3: TGTGCCACCCAATACGAAGAGACAGCCTACGAGCAGTACTTC.

This clonotype was seen only a few times. The chain carries TRBV7-2 and TRBJ2-1, with D perhaps given as TRBD1 or TRBD2 (6 bases each). This CDR3 is built from 16 residues. Deletions cut 1 base from V and 12 bases from J, with 22 bases between. Germline V gene lookup returns CDR1 SGHTA and CDR2 FQGNSA. CDR3: CASSLVSRRGALRQFF. CDR3 coding DNA: TGTGCCAGCAGCTTAGTGAGCCGGAGGGGGGCTCTTCGGCAGTTCTTC.

V usage is TRBV20-1 and J usage is TRBJ2-5; D perhaps matches TRBD2 (6 bases). The CDR3 is 13 amino acids. Germline assignment: CDR1 DFQATT and CDR2 SNEGSKA (reference sequence). Trimming shortened V by 2 bases and J by 2 bases, and 9 bases separated the two germline ends. CDR3 DNA: TGCAGTGCTAGAACTAGCTTTCAAGAGACCCAGTACTTC. Translating it yields CSARTSFQETQYF.

This clonotype was detected only a few times. The chain employs TRBV3-1 and TRBJ2-3; no reliable D call. CDR3 size: 12 residues. The germline V gene has CDR1 LGHDT and CDR2 YNNKEL (reference sequence). Trimming shortened V by 3 bases and J by 4 bases, and 5 bases separated the two germline ends. The CDR3 loop reads CASSQFADTQYF. CDR3 DNA sequence: TGTGCCAGCAGCCAGTTCGCAGATACGCAGTATTTT.

The V gene is TRBV9, the J gene TRBJ2-3, with TRBD1 as a possible D gene (6 bases). The germline V and J ends were trimmed by 0 bases and 2 bases, with 13 bases remaining between them. This CDR3 comprises 16 residues. The V gene's germline CDR1 is SGDLS and CDR2 YYNGEE. CDR3 bases: TGTGCCAGCAGCGTAGTATCAGGGGCGCTCACAGATACGCAGTATTTT. It is translated as CASSVVSGALTDTQYF. The full variable domain, in which reference TRBV9 and TRBJ2-3 provide the parts outside the CDR3, is DSGVTQTPKHLITATGQRVTLRCSPRSGDLSVYWYQQSLDQGLQFLIQYYNGEERAKGNILERFSAQQFPDLHSELNLSSLELGDSALYFCASSVVSGALTDTQYFGPGTRLTVL.

The chain carries TRBV24-1 and TRBJ2-3; weak D call: TRBD2 (6 bases). Germline CDR1 KGHDR, CDR2 SFDVKD. V was cut by 4 bases and J by 5 bases, with 15 bases left in between. The CDR3 runs to 15 residues. The CDR3 is CATSDRTGSGDTQYF. DNA for the CDR3: TGTGCCACCAGTGACCGCACCGGGAGTGGAGATACGCAGTATTTT.

In this sample, this clonotype turned up a few times. This chain connects TRBV19 to TRBJ2-3, with D possibly matching TRBD1 (6 bases). The V gene's germline CDR1 is LNHDA and CDR2 SQIVND (reference sequence). The CDR3 is 16 amino acids. The V end lost 7 bases, the J end lost 1 base, and 18 bases lay between the germline ends. The CDR3: CASNEAGVRGTDTQYF. CDR3 DNA sequence: TGTGCCAGTAATGAGGCAGGGGTCCGTGGCACAGATACGCAGTATTTT. The entire variable domain, with the rest obtained from reference TRBV19 and TRBJ2-3, is as follows: DGGITQSPKYLFRKEGQNVTLSCEQNLNHDAMYWYRQDPGQGLRLIYYSQIVNDFQKGDIAEGYSVSREKKESFPLTVTSAQKNPTAFYLCASNEAGVRGTDTQYFGPGTRLTVL.

This clonotype was recorded at least ten times. The genes are TRBV10-3 and TRBJ2-1; 13 nucleotides line up with TRBD2. The CDR3 is 14 amino acids. V lost 8 bases to trimming and J lost 5 bases; unmatched junction nucleotides: 3. Per germline, CDR1 ENHRY and CDR2 SYGVKD. The CDR3 DNA is TGTGCCATCGGAGGACTAGCGGGAGACAATGAGCAGTTCTTC. It codes for CAIGGLAGDNEQFF.

The chain combines TRBV7-6 with TRBJ2-1; TRBD2 is a possible D gene (6 bases). The CDR3 loop spans 15 amino acids. V lost 4 bases to trimming and J lost 6 bases, with 16 bases between them. CDR1 is SGHVS and CDR2 is FNYEAQ in the germline V gene. CDR3 residues: CASSSPFGGANEQFF. The CDR3 DNA follows: TGTGCCAGCAGCTCCCCCTTCGGGGGTGCCAATGAGCAGTTCTTC.

This rearrangement joins TRBV7-2 to TRBJ2-7; D possibly matches TRBD1 or TRBD2 (7 bases each). Germline CDR1 and CDR2: SGHTA and FQGNSA. The CDR3 length is 15 residues. V was pared by 3 bases and J by 2 bases, with 14 bases between. Here the CDR3 reads CASSFGGGGAYEQYF. Here the CDR3 DNA reads TGTGCCAGCAGCTTTGGGGGAGGGGGCGCCTACGAGCAGTACTTC.

This clonotype was counted between two and nine times. V and J are TRBV7-9 and TRBJ1-2, with a possible D match to TRBD1 (5 bases). The ends were cut back, 2 bases at V and 10 bases at J, with 11 bases in the middle. CDR3 length: 12 amino acids. Germline CDR1 and CDR2: SEHNR and FQNEAQ (reference sequence). CDR3 sequence (DNA): TGTGCCAGCAGCTTATCAGGGTACCTCTACACCTTC. Residues: CASSLSGYLYTF.

This clonotype turned up a few times. V is TRBV11-1 and J is TRBJ1-5; D call uncertain. This CDR3 comprises 13 residues. Germline V gene sequence: CDR1 SGHAT, CDR2 FQDESV (reference sequence). Trimming shortened V by 6 bases and J by 5 bases, and 11 bases separated the two germline ends. The DNA for the CDR3 is TGTGCCAGCAGTAAGAATCGGGATCAGCCCCAGCATTTT. This translates into CASSKNRDQPQHF.

This clonotype was counted ten times or more. V is TRBV20-1 and J is TRBJ1-1; D might be TRBD1 (5 bases). Germline V gene data show CDR1 as DFQATT and CDR2 as SNEGSKA (reference sequence). The ends were cut back, 0 bases at V and 7 bases at J, with 18 bases in the middle. The CDR3 consists of 15 residues. In nucleotides, the CDR3 is TGCAGTGCTAGAGAGGGGGGAAGGGCAACCCTTGAAGCTTTCTTT. The encoded protein is CSAREGGRATLEAFF.

Only a few counts were recorded for this clonotype. This rearrangement joins TRBV29-1 to TRBJ1-4; the D gene is possibly TRBD1 (5 bases). CDR3 length equals 14 residues. Germline V gene sequence: CDR1 SQVTM, CDR2 ANQGSEA. V shed 5 bases and J shed 8 bases, with 18 bases lying between them. The CDR3 DNA reads TGCAGCGTTTATGGGGGGACGTTGGGAGAAAAACTGTTTTTT. This gives the protein CSVYGGTLGEKLFF. The whole variable domain, remainder taken from reference TRBV29-1 and TRBJ1-4, is SAVISQKPSRDICQRGTSLTIQCQVDSQVTMMFWYRQQPGQSLTLIATANQGSEATYESGFVIDKFPISRPNLTFSTLTVSNMSPEDSSIYLCSVYGGTLGEKLFFGSGTQLSVL.